This T cell receptor beta chain appears in the sequencing data of a study of shared clonotypes between healthy human individuals (TCRdb year 2020). Background on the whole study: The cohort included three men and a couple of women between 18 and 49 years of age. For each donor, CD4 naive and CD4 memory were each given three plates, CD8 naive was given two plates, and CD8 memory was given one plate. Different laboratories and diverse techniques were used to prepare libraries and sequence TCR repertoires, to increase sequencing depth and limit assay-specific biases. The study deeply sequenced blood TCR repertoires of several healthy adults to estimate repertoire size and the extent of clonotype sharing between individuals. Per donor, leukapheresis produced somewhere between about 0.8 and 9 billion PBMCs. On the study overall, not on this receptor specifically: Incomplete sequencing was indicated by rarefaction of sorted-subset datasets, despite the large sequencing depth. Pairwise subsampling indicated that sequencing depth was expected to affect the degree of clonotype sharing among donors. Higher generation probabilities were observed for clonotypes shared by all four sorted-subset donors than for non-shared clonotypes. Estimated clonotype richness was generally larger for naive than for memory subsets. The genetic and exposure-history diversity represented was limited by the small number of donors. About 4.5% of naive CD4, 3.5% of naive CD8, approximately 2.2% of memory CD4, and over 0.35% of memory CD8 clonotypes were shared across several donors. Sampling was limited to blood, and TCR repertoires in tissue likely differ from TCR repertoires in blood.

CD8 naive samples consisted of CD45RO-negative cells that were positively selected for CCR7, yielding a CD45RA+CCR7+ population without TemRA cells. Donors were healthy HIV-negative adults with no recently reported acute infections or vaccinations. Only Caucasian adults living in Nashville, Tennessee, USA were represented among the donors. After blood collection by leukapheresis, PBMCs were isolated using Ficoll-Histopaque density gradient centrifugation and then cryopreserved in the vapor phase of liquid nitrogen. Purity and quantity of every magnetically sorted T cell population were checked by analytical flow cytometry. Genomic DNA was isolated from each sorted fraction and quantified by UV absorbance on a Nanodrop 2000c. V loses 3 bases of germline sequence and J loses 6 bases, and the interval between the two ends is 19 bases. Counted from cysteine to phenylalanine, this CDR3 has 16 amino acids. Left in the record is the CDR3 DNA by itself, 48 bases read in frame from the first base. CDR1 KGHSH and CDR2 LQKENI were looked up in the germline V gene.

Regarding this clone: Its antigen has not been determined. No much larger clone is present one base from it, and per-base qualities are unavailable.

Using the deep immunoSEQ assay, TCR CDR3 regions were amplified from genomic DNA by multiplex PCR. Extracted genomic DNA from each cell subset was spread evenly across all wells of several immunoSEQ 96-well plates, with each plate serving as a replicate. Each replicate PCR for sorted subsets received 150 to 250 ng genomic DNA, equal to roughly 30,000 T cell genomes. Purified libraries were measured with a Qubit 3.0 fluorometer, size-checked on a Bioanalyzer 2100, and measured again with the KAPA Library Quantification kit. Each immunoSEQ 96-well plate was sequenced on its own single-read 150-cycle Illumina NextSeq 550 flow cell. On the authors' methods: Because only junctional sequences without quality scores were contained in the immunoSEQ output, filtering matching that applied to full-length reads could not be performed. Sequences were annotated with PyIR, a Python wrapper for IgBLAST v1.9, using IMGT germline references to assign V/J genes and CDR3. Reads were filtered out if the reads had weak V/J assignments (E-value above 1e-6), no CDR3, stop codons, out-of-frame junctions, or ambiguous translated residues. A V3J clonotype was defined by an identical inferred V gene, J gene, and CDR3 amino acid sequence. Percentage overlap between repertoires was calculated by dividing the number of shared unique clonotypes by the size of the smaller repertoire. Richness of each repertoire was evaluated using RTK rarefaction, the Chao1 estimator, and Recon v2.1 estimates of unobserved clonotypes. Generation probabilities were computed with OLGA for all TCRbeta clonotypes obtained by the gDNA method from a few donors. Held by TCRdb, this immuneACCESS table contains in-frame sequences only and omits some clones. Under half of the omission traces to an unresolved V gene where checked; the cause of the rest is unknown. Clone size and V and J calls were adopted from that table, with D and trimming inferred from the DNA. For this sample there are more than 2 million clones; 93% appear just once. 1.5% to 2% of the sample is in the top ten clones.

Sequencing input: naive CD8+ T cells from PBMCs. What the cell subset or site label conveys for this sample: CD45RA+CCR7+. This receptor chain uses TRBV18 and TRBJ2-3; a confident D gene designation cannot be given. The receptor was derived from a man aged 18 to 29 in good health. Some clones in this sample may be carry-over from other donors' samples. The CDR3: CASSPKETLRSDTQYF. The nucleotides read TGTGCCAGCTCACCTAAGGAGACACTTCGTTCGGATACGCAGTATTTT.